The T cell receptor beta chain under discussion was sequenced for a study of cytomegalovirus exposure and HLA in healthy donors. Whole-study results and caveats: Altogether, more than 150 TCR beta chains were recorded as cytomegalovirus-associated. A classifier reportedly called cytomegalovirus status with high sensitivity and specificity.

Germline CDR1 SEHNR, CDR2 FQNEAQ (reference sequence). The CDR3 sequence is 14 residues long. V was shortened by 3 bases and J by 2 bases, with 8 bases between the two germline ends. The PCR made use of 60 Vbeta and 13 Jbeta primers. Profiled with immunoSEQ multiplex PCR; TCRdb holds only in-frame clones, not every one. Among over 110,000 clones listed, approximately 80% were seen once. A remark on this clone: What it binds is not known.

The clonotype originates from an older woman in good health and CMV-seropositive. J is TRBJ2-1 and V is TRBV7-9; maybe TRBD1 (5 bases). The sample taken for sequencing was PBMCs. CDR3 sequence reads: CASSFGAPYNEQFF. The CDR3 nucleotides read TGTGCCAGCAGCTTTGGGGCCCCCTACAATGAGCAGTTCTTC.